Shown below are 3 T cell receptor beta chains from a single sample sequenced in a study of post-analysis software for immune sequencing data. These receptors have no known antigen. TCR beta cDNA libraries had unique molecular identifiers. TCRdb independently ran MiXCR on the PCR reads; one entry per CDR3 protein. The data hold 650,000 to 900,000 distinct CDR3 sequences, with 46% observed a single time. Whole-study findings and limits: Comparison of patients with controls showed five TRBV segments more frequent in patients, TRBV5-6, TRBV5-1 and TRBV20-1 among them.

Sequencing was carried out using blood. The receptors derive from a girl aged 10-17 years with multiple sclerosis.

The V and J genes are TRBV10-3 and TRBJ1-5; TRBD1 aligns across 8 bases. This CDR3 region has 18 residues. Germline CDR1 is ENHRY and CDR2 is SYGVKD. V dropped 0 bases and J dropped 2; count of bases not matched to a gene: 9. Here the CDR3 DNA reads TGTGCCATCAGTGAGTCTTCAGGGGGCTTGGTGGGCAATCAGCCCCAGCATTTT. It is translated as CAISESSGGLVGNQPQHF.

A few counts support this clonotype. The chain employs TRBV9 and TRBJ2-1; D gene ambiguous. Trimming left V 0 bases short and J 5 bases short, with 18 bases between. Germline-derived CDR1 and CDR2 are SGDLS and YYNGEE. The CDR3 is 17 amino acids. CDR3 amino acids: CASSVELLGPGDNEQFF. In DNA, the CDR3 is TGTGCCAGCAGCGTAGAATTGTTGGGCCCAGGAGACAATGAGCAGTTCTTC.

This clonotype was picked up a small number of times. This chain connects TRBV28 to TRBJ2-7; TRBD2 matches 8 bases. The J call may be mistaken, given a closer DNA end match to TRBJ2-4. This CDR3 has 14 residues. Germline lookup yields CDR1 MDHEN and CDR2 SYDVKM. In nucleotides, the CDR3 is TGTGCCAGCAGTTCCGCGGGAGGTAGGAACATTCAGTACTTC. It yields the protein CASSSAGGRNIQYF.